The 18 T cell receptor beta chains below were found in one sample sequenced in a study of T cell responses to AZD1222 COVID-19 vaccine. The table came from immunoSEQ multiplex PCR; TCRdb's copy has only in-frame clones and leaves some out. Among under 200,000 clones listed, over 85% were seen once. The sample here was peripheral blood, taken on day 0 of AZD1222 vaccination. These receptor sequences come from an adult in good health.

The CDR3 spells CASIWDRLTSANTGELFF. The CDR3 nucleotides read TGTGCCAGCATATGGGACAGGTTGACATCCGCGAACACCGGGGAGCTGTTTTTT. The genes are TRBV2 and TRBJ2-2, with TRBD1 matching over 8 bases. The V and J ends lost 7 bases and 0 bases, in that order; junction bases with no gene match: 13. The germline V gene encodes CDR1 SNHLY and CDR2 FYNNEI. The CDR3 runs to 18 residues.

The V call is TRBV6-5, the J call TRBJ2-1; 8 positions agree with TRBD1. Looked up from germline, CDR1 is MNHEY and CDR2 is SVGAGI. Unmatched junction bases numbered 7, after V lost 6 bases and J lost 3 bases. The CDR3 has 15 residues. The CDR3 is CASRRQGSGYNEQFF. In DNA form, the CDR3 reads TGTGCCAGCAGGAGACAGGGGAGCGGCTACAATGAGCAGTTCTTC.

This rearrangement joins TRBV3-1 (or the pseudogene TRBV3-2) to TRBJ1-2; D gene unclear. V lost 3 bases and J lost 1, with 12 bases in between. The CDR3 runs to 15 residues. Germline values: CDR1 LGHDT, CDR2 YNNKEL (reference sequence). CDR3: CASSHQTQLNYGYTF. CDR3 coding DNA: TGTGCCAGCAGCCACCAGACCCAACTTAACTATGGCTACACCTTC.

This clone was observed a single time. V and J are TRBV11-3 and TRBJ2-1; D is perhaps TRBD1 (6 bases). The CDR3 has 16 amino acids. The ends were cut back, 3 bases at V and 4 bases at J, with 16 bases in the middle. CDR1 is SGHNT and CDR2 is YENEEA in the germline V gene. CDR3 region: CASSLGAGINYNEQFF. The CDR3 coding sequence is TGTGCCAGCAGCTTGGGGGCAGGGATAAATTACAATGAGCAGTTCTTC.

This chain connects TRBV7-9 to TRBJ2-5, with 12 nucleotides matching TRBD2. The V gene end was trimmed by 1 base and the J gene end by 1 base; junction bases not matched to a gene: 4. CDR3 length: 17 amino acids. Germline V lookup: CDR1 SEHNR, CDR2 FQNEAQ (reference sequence). As DNA, the CDR3 is TGTGCCAGCAGCTTAGAGTCTAGCGGGGGGGTCCAAGAGACCCAGTACTTC. It is translated as CASSLESSGGVQETQYF.

The CDR3 spells CASSDRYQPQHF. Written as DNA, the CDR3 is TGTGCCAGCAGTGATCGGTATCAGCCCCAGCATTTT. The chain couples TRBV2 to TRBJ1-5; D is unclear. The CDR3 covers 12 residues. V lost 3 bases to trimming and J lost 5 bases, with 5 bases between them. In germline, CDR1 is SNHLY, CDR2 FYNNEI.

V gene TRBV7-2 combines with J gene TRBJ2-7; 9 nucleotides agree with TRBD2. Trimming cost V 2 bases and J 7 bases; bases outside gene matches: 9. Germline V gene data show CDR1 as SGHTA and CDR2 as FQGNSA. The CDR3 is made up of 15 amino acids. For the CDR3, the DNA is TGTGCCAGCAGCTTAAGGGCTAGCGGGACCCTGGAGCAGTACTTC. It translates to CASSLRASGTLEQYF.

The chain links TRBV2 to TRBJ1-3; no definite D call. V lost 4 bases and J lost 11, with 9 bases in between. The length of the CDR3 is 11 residues. Germline CDR1 SNHLY, CDR2 FYNNEI. CDR3 DNA sequence: TGTGCCAGCAGTGTGAAGTCCCCCATATATTTT. Protein: CASSVKSPIYF.

This clone was counted a single time. The CDR3 loop reads CASSQEPHSNEKLFF. CDR3 sequence (DNA): TGCGCCAGCAGCCAAGAACCCCACTCTAATGAAAAACTGTTTTTT. The J gene is TRBJ1-4, the V gene TRBV4-1; no clear D gene. Looked up from germline, CDR1 is MGHRA and CDR2 is YSYEKL. The length of the CDR3 is 15 residues. V was cut by 0 bases and J by 3 bases, with 8 bases left in between.

The chain combines TRBV5-8 with TRBJ1-3; the match to TRBD1 covers 8 bases. V was clipped by 1 base and J by 5 bases; unmatched bases: 5. Germline CDR1 and CDR2: SGHTS and YDEGEE. This CDR3 spans 15 amino acids. CDR3 amino acids: CASSLRTGSRNTIYF. In nucleotides, the CDR3 is TGTGCCAGCAGCTTGAGGACAGGGTCGAGAAACACCATATATTTT.

This clone was counted a single time. The J gene is TRBJ1-2, the V gene TRBV27; TRBD1 aligns across 7 bases. The germline gives CDR1 MNHEY, CDR2 SMNVEV (reference sequence). CDR3 length: 14 amino acids. V lost 6 bases, J lost 0 bases, and 4 bases stayed unmatched. The CDR3 DNA is TGTGCCAGCAGCCAGGGGGACTCTAACTATGGCTACACCTTC. Its protein is CASSQGDSNYGYTF.

This clone was seen only once. The chain combines TRBV4-2 with TRBJ1-3, with D hard to call. Per the germline V gene, CDR1 is LGHNA and CDR2 is YNFKEQ. The CDR3 consists of 15 residues. V shed 1 base and J shed 0 bases, with 7 bases lying between them. CDR3 bases: TGTGCCAGCAGCCAAGCCCTTCCCTCTGGAAACACCATATATTTT. Protein product: CASSQALPSGNTIYF.

As for this clone: A read error may account for a junction end that differs from germline. This chain connects TRBV7-9 to TRBJ1-1, with TRBD1 matching 9 bases. Germline CDR1 and CDR2: SEHNR and FQNEAQ (reference sequence). The CDR3 runs 15 residues. CDR3 protein: CASREAGTGNPEAFF. CDR3 in DNA: TGTGCCAGCAGAGAAGCCGGGACAGGGAACCCTGAAGCTTTCTTT.

This rearrangement joins TRBV27 to TRBJ1-2; 8 bases map to TRBD1. The CDR3 totals 16 residues. V dropped 5 bases and J dropped 8; count of bases not matched to a gene: 16. CDR1 is MNHEY and CDR2 is SMNVEV in the germline V gene (reference sequence). The CDR3 region is CASSLNLRQGARGYTF. DNA of the CDR3: TGTGCCAGCAGTCTCAATTTGAGGCAGGGGGCGCGGGGCTACACCTTC.

V and J are TRBV30 and TRBJ2-3; 7 bases are a match to TRBD1. V lost 0 bases and J lost 0; bases outside the gene matches: 6. Per the germline V gene, CDR1 is GTSNPN and CDR2 is SVGIG (reference sequence). The CDR3 is 16 amino acids. CDR3: CAWSVGTGASTDTQYF. The CDR3, as DNA: TGTGCCTGGAGTGTAGGTACAGGGGCTAGCACAGATACGCAGTATTTT.

J is TRBJ2-2 and V is TRBV6-6; the D gene is possibly TRBD2 (5 bases). Germline V gene lookup returns CDR1 MNHNY and CDR2 SVGAGI (reference sequence). The ends were cut back, 5 bases at V and 4 bases at J, with 14 bases in the middle. The CDR3 loop spans 15 amino acids. CDR3 sequence (DNA): TGTGCCAGCAGTGCCCATACGGGAACCACCGGGGAGCTGTTTTTT. It specifies CASSAHTGTTGELFF.

This clone was seen only once. This chain uses TRBV19 with TRBJ1-1, with D perhaps TRBD1 (5 bases). Looked up from germline, CDR1 is LNHDA and CDR2 is SQIVND (reference sequence). The CDR3 is 14 amino acids. Trimming left V 2 bases short and J 6 bases short, with 13 bases between. This CDR3 reads CASSITGLNPEAFF. In DNA, the CDR3 is TGTGCCAGTAGTATAACAGGCCTAAACCCTGAAGCTTTCTTT.

The chain is built from TRBV18 and TRBJ2-3; D is possibly TRBD2 (5 bases). Germline CDR1 KGHSH, CDR2 LQKENI. V was pared by 3 bases and J by 6 bases, with 7 bases between. The CDR3 is made up of 12 amino acids. CDR3 residues: CASSPREDTQYF. In DNA form, the CDR3 reads TGTGCCAGCTCACCGAGGGAGGATACGCAGTATTTT. The full variable domain, with the rest looked up from reference TRBV18 and TRBJ2-3, is NAGVMQNPRHLVRRRGQEARLRCSPMKGHSHVYWYRQLPEEGLKFMVYLQKENIIDESGMPKERFSAEFPKEGPSILRIQQVVRGDSAAYFCASSPREDTQYFGPGTRLTVL.